What follows are 31 T cell receptor beta chains derived from one specimen sequenced in a study of circulating and synovial CD4+ cells in juvenile arthritis. Produced via immunoSEQ multiplex PCR; TCRdb's table is partial and in-frame only. Of around 3,600 clones listed, roughly 81% were seen once; the top ten hold 3% to 3.5%. Sequences were obtained from CD4+ T cells from synovial fluid. These receptors originate from a human donor with juvenile idiopathic arthritis.

This clone was seen just once. CDR3 sequence reads: CAWSGYRGTEAFF. For the CDR3, the DNA is TGTGCCTGGAGTGGGTACAGGGGGACTGAAGCTTTCTTT. V usage is TRBV30 and J usage is TRBJ1-1; TRBD1 aligns across 8 bases. V lost 1 base to trimming and J lost 5 bases; unmatched junction nucleotides: 3. Germline V gene lookup returns CDR1 GTSNPN and CDR2 SVGIG (reference sequence). The CDR3 consists of 13 residues.

This clone was recorded once. The rearrangement joins TRBV5-4 to TRBJ2-7; 10 positions agree with TRBD2. V shed 3 bases and J 3 bases; nucleotides not matched to a gene: 12. The CDR3 consists of 17 residues. CDR1 SGHNT and CDR2 YYREEE come from the germline V gene (reference sequence). The CDR3 nucleotides are TGTGCCAGCAGCTCGGGTGGGGCTAGCGGGAGTTACTACGAGCAGTACTTC. It is translated as CASSSGGASGSYYEQYF.

The chain employs TRBV9 and TRBJ2-2, with unresolved D. Trimming removed 0 bases at V and 6 bases at J, with 12 bases between. This CDR3 spans 15 amino acids. CDR1 is SGDLS, CDR2 YYNGEE, per germline. CDR3 region: CASSVETGAPGELFF. Here the CDR3 DNA reads TGTGCCAGCAGCGTAGAGACCGGAGCGCCCGGGGAGCTGTTTTTT. Complete variable domain (other parts from reference TRBV9 and TRBJ2-2): DSGVTQTPKHLITATGQRVTLRCSPRSGDLSVYWYQQSLDQGLQFLIQYYNGEERAKGNILERFSAQQFPDLHSELNLSSLELGDSALYFCASSVETGAPGELFFGEGSRLTVL.

This chain uses TRBV29-1 with TRBJ2-1, with 12 nucleotides matching TRBD1. The CDR3 is 14 residues long. Germline CDR1 reads SQVTM; CDR2 reads ANQGSEA. Trimming cost V 1 base and J 7 bases; bases outside gene matches: 2. The DNA of the CDR3 is TGCAGCGTTGAAGGGGGACAGGGGGCGAATGAGCAGTTCTTC. Translating it yields CSVEGGQGANEQFF.

The V gene is TRBV4-1, the J gene TRBJ1-4; 8 nucleotides agree with TRBD1. The ends lost 3 bases at V and 8 bases at J; junction bases unmatched: 5. The CDR3 has 14 residues. The V gene's germline CDR1 is MGHRA and CDR2 YSYEKL. The CDR3 here is CASSQVRGHEKLFF. CDR3 bases: TGCGCCAGCAGCCAGGTCAGGGGGCACGAAAAACTGTTTTTT.

The chain has TRBV7-9 and TRBJ2-2, with no clear D. The CDR3 runs 13 residues. Germline CDR1 and CDR2: SEHNR and FQNEAQ (reference sequence). V lost 5 bases, J lost 4 bases, and 8 bases lay in between. For the CDR3, the DNA is TGTGCCAGCAGCCTTCTAGGCACCGGGGAGCTGTTTTTT. Translated: CASSLLGTGELFF.

V usage is TRBV7-3 and J usage is TRBJ2-6; perhaps TRBD2 as D (7 bases). Germline V gene sequence: CDR1 SGHTA, CDR2 FQGTGA. The CDR3 runs to 17 residues. Trimming took off 5 bases at V and 4 bases at J, with 18 bases between the two ends. CDR3 loop: CASSARGGFSGANVLTF. CDR3 DNA sequence: TGTGCCAGCAGCGCAAGGGGGGGGTTTTCAGGGGCCAACGTCCTGACTTTC.

V gene TRBV5-6 combines with J gene TRBJ1-2, with unresolved D. V dropped 0 bases and J dropped 4 bases, with 7 bases sitting between them. The germline V gene has CDR1 SGHDT and CDR2 YYEEEE. The CDR3 is 13 amino acids. The CDR3 coding sequence is TGTGCCAGCAGCTTGGGGAGTTTCTATGGCTACACCTTC. Amino acids: CASSLGSFYGYTF.

This sequence joins TRBV28 and TRBJ1-2, with 8 bases fitting TRBD1. CDR1 is MDHEN, CDR2 SYDVKM, per germline. The trim removed 4 bases at V and 1 base at J, leaving 5 bases unmatched. The CDR3 consists of 15 residues. The CDR3 loop reads CASSYPGGLNYGYTF. In DNA, the CDR3 is TGTGCCAGCAGTTATCCAGGGGGCCTTAACTATGGCTACACCTTC.

The chain couples TRBV2 to TRBJ2-1, with D possibly being TRBD2 (6 bases). The germline V gene has CDR1 SNHLY and CDR2 FYNNEI. This CDR3 has 13 residues. V was cut by 6 bases and J by 6 bases, with 12 bases left in between. The CDR3 loop reads CASSGLKGNEQFF. The CDR3 coding sequence is TGTGCCAGCAGCGGACTAAAGGGCAATGAGCAGTTCTTC.

V usage is TRBV18 and J usage is TRBJ1-6; 11 bases fit TRBD1. The CDR3 contains 16 residues. With V trimmed by 3 bases and J by 10 bases, 8 bases remained unmatched. CDR1 KGHSH and CDR2 LQKENI come from the germline V gene. CDR3: CASSPGGTGGQSPLHF. CDR3 nucleotide sequence: TGTGCCAGCTCACCGGGCGGGACAGGGGGACAATCACCCCTCCACTTT.

This chain joins TRBV9 and TRBJ2-1; D unclear. The CDR3 length is 15 residues. In germline, CDR1 is SGDLS, CDR2 YYNGEE. Trimming removed 0 bases at V and 6 bases at J, with 13 bases between. The DNA for the CDR3 is TGTGCCAGCAGCGTAGCTACGAGAAACCGCAATGAGCAGTTCTTC. This gives the protein CASSVATRNRNEQFF.

The rearrangement uses TRBV4-1 and TRBJ1-5, with 10 positions matching TRBD1. This CDR3 has 18 amino acids. V was pared by 4 bases and J by 3 bases, with 12 bases of the junction left unmatched. The germline V gene has CDR1 MGHRA and CDR2 YSYEKL. CDR3 nucleotides: TGCGCCAGCAGCCCGACCCCGGGACAGGGGCCGATCAATCAGCCCCAGCATTTT. It is translated as CASSPTPGQGPINQPQHF.

The V call is TRBV27, the J call TRBJ2-7; the D is unclear. This CDR3 region has 14 residues. Germline V gives CDR1 MNHEY, CDR2 SMNVEV (reference sequence). V was cut by 6 bases and J by 0 bases, with 12 bases left in between. CDR3 DNA sequence: TGTGCCAGCAGGCGGTCGGCAGTCTCCTACGAGCAGTACTTC. It specifies CASRRSAVSYEQYF.

This clone appeared a few times. The rearrangement links TRBV30 to TRBJ2-7; D call uncertain. Trimming shortened V by 3 bases and J by 4 bases, and 7 bases separated the two germline ends. CDR1 and CDR2 (germline): GTSNPN, SVGIG (reference sequence). The CDR3 runs to 11 residues. The CDR3 here is CAWSYEYEQYF. In nucleotides, the CDR3 is TGTGCCTGGAGCTACGAATACGAGCAGTACTTC.

The rearrangement uses TRBV7-2 and TRBJ2-1, with TRBD2 matching 10 bases. Germline CDR1 SGHTA, CDR2 FQGNSA. The CDR3 is 18 amino acids. V shed 6 bases, J shed 4 bases, and the junction held 15 bases outside the gene matches. The CDR3 DNA sequence: TGTGCCAGCAGATTGGGGTGGGCTAGCGGGGGACTATACAATGAGCAGTTCTTC. This encodes CASRLGWASGGLYNEQFF.

The chain joins TRBV6-5 to TRBJ2-5, with TRBD2 matching 9 bases. The germline V gene encodes CDR1 MNHEY and CDR2 SVGAGI. With V trimmed by 2 bases and J by 3 bases, 4 bases remained unmatched. The CDR3 is made up of 15 amino acids. In DNA form, the CDR3 reads TGTGCCAGCAGTTACCTGGGACTAGCTGAAGAGACCCAGTACTTC. Its protein product is CASSYLGLAEETQYF.

The chain joins TRBV18 to TRBJ2-7; a possible D gene is TRBD2 (5 bases). The CDR3 has 12 residues. Germline V gene sequence: CDR1 KGHSH, CDR2 LQKENI. Trimming took off 3 bases at V and 2 bases at J, with 5 bases between the two ends. The CDR3: CASSPSAYEQYF. The CDR3 DNA reads as TGTGCCAGCTCACCTAGCGCCTACGAGCAGTACTTC.

The CDR3 protein is CASSPLAGLSYEQYF. DNA of the CDR3: TGTGCCAGCAGCCCCCTGGCGGGCCTATCCTACGAGCAGTACTTC. V is TRBV7-9 and J is TRBJ2-7, with D maybe TRBD2 (5 bases). The CDR3 sequence is 15 residues long. Looked up from germline, CDR1 is SEHNR and CDR2 is FQNEAQ (reference sequence). V lost 5 bases to trimming and J lost 1 base, with 15 bases between them.

This clone appeared once. The chain couples TRBV27 to TRBJ2-1; TRBD2 agrees at 9 bases. Germline CDR1 is MNHEY and CDR2 is SMNVEV (reference sequence). V lost 5 bases to trimming and J lost 8 bases; unmatched junction nucleotides: 7. The CDR3 is made up of 14 amino acids. CDR3 protein: CASSHGTSPHEQFF. CDR3 sequence (DNA): TGTGCCAGCAGTCACGGGACTAGCCCCCATGAGCAGTTCTTC.

The chain combines TRBV5-6 with TRBJ2-4, with no clear D. The V and J ends lost 0 bases and 3 bases respectively, with 13 bases between them. The germline V gene encodes CDR1 SGHDT and CDR2 YYEEEE. The CDR3 has 16 amino acids. The CDR3 protein is CASSLGADGFKNIQYF. The CDR3, as DNA: TGTGCCAGCAGCTTGGGTGCGGATGGGTTCAAAAACATTCAGTACTTC.

This chain connects TRBV25-1 to TRBJ2-7; TRBD2 might be the D (6 bases). Deletions cut 2 bases from V and 3 bases from J, with 14 bases between. This CDR3 region has 15 residues. Germline-derived CDR1 and CDR2 are MGHDK and SYGVNS. CDR3 loop: CASSEGPGLNYEQYF. In DNA form, the CDR3 reads TGTGCCAGCAGTGAAGGACCGGGACTCAACTACGAGCAGTACTTC.

The genes are TRBV28 and TRBJ2-4; 7 bases match TRBD1. The germline gives CDR1 MDHEN, CDR2 SYDVKM. The CDR3 totals 14 residues. V lost 7 bases and J lost 6; bases outside the gene matches: 9. The CDR3 is CASNEPGQINIQYF. The CDR3 bases are TGTGCCAGCAATGAACCGGGACAGATAAACATTCAGTACTTC. Drawing the rest from reference TRBV28 and TRBJ2-4, the complete variable domain is DVKVTQSSRYLVKRTGEKVFLECVQDMDHENMFWYRQDPGLGLRLIYFSYDVKMKEKGDIPEGYSVSREKKERFSLILESASTNQTSMYLCASNEPGQINIQYFGAGTRLSVL.

This clone was detected only once. The V and J genes are TRBV21-1 and TRBJ2-3; the table's D call, TRBD1, has no DNA check behind it. TRBV21-1 is classified as a pseudogene. The length of the CDR3 is 18 residues. The CDR3 is CASSATAETGGGGDTQYF. The CDR3 DNA is TGTGCCAGCAGCGCCACGGCGGAAACAGGGGGCGGAGGGGATACGCAGTATTTT.

This clone was seen a handful of times. The chain combines TRBV5-6 with TRBJ1-6; no reliable D call. V was trimmed by 3 bases and J by 0 bases, leaving 13 bases between them. CDR1 is SGHDT and CDR2 is YYEEEE in the germline V gene. This CDR3 is 17 amino acids long. DNA of the CDR3: TGTGCCAGCAGCTCCGGGAGGAACTACTCCTATAATTCACCCCTCCACTTT. It yields the protein CASSSGRNYSYNSPLHF. The complete variable domain, with remaining parts taken from reference TRBV5-6 and TRBJ1-6, reads DAGVTQSPTHLIKTRGQQVTLRCSPKSGHDTVSWYQQALGQGPQFIFQYYEEEERQRGNFPDRFSGHQFPNYSSELNVNALLLGDSALYLCASSSGRNYSYNSPLHFGNGTRLTVT.

This chain uses TRBV18 with TRBJ2-1; 9 nucleotides match TRBD2. Germline-derived CDR1 and CDR2 are KGHSH and LQKENI. This CDR3 spans 16 amino acids. V lost 3 bases, J lost 7 bases, and 10 bases stayed unmatched. CDR3 loop: CASSPMGLAGKNEQFF. CDR3 nucleotides: TGTGCCAGCTCACCCATGGGGCTAGCGGGAAAGAATGAGCAGTTCTTC.

The chain employs TRBV5-1 and TRBJ2-1, with D perhaps matching TRBD1 (6 bases). The CDR3 has 15 residues. Looked up from germline, CDR1 is SGHRS and CDR2 is YFSETQ. The ends were cut back, 0 bases at V and 5 bases at J, with 12 bases in the middle. The CDR3 loop reads CASSLASDSHNEQFF. CDR3 DNA: TGCGCCAGCAGCTTGGCCTCGGACAGCCACAATGAGCAGTTCTTC.

In this sample, this clone turned up a few times. Here the CDR3 DNA reads TGTGCCAGCAGTTCCCCCGAAAGGGGGAACACTGAAGCTTTCTTT. It codes for CASSSPERGNTEAFF. The chain has TRBV27 and TRBJ1-1; perhaps TRBD1 as D (5 bases). Trimming took off 4 bases at V and 1 base at J, with 13 bases between the two ends. The V gene's germline CDR1 is MNHEY and CDR2 SMNVEV (reference sequence). The CDR3 extends over 15 amino acids.

The V and J genes are TRBV21-1 and TRBJ1-2; the table's D gene call, TRBD1, was not cross checked with the DNA. TRBV21-1 is marked as a pseudogene. The CDR3 length is 17 residues. CDR3 protein: CASSKWDRGFSRYGYTF. The CDR3, as DNA: TGTGCCAGCAGCAAGTGGGACAGGGGTTTTTCCCGATATGGCTACACCTTC.

The rearrangement links TRBV6-1 to TRBJ2-1, with a possible D match to TRBD2 (6 bases). V was pared by 2 bases and J by 1 base, with 15 bases between. From germline, CDR1 is MNHNS and CDR2 SASEGT. This CDR3 contains 17 residues. The CDR3 reads CASSEWGGTPSYNEQFF. CDR3 coding DNA: TGTGCCAGCAGTGAATGGGGCGGGACTCCTTCCTACAATGAGCAGTTCTTC.

The V and J genes are TRBV6-1 and TRBJ2-7, with D perhaps TRBD1 (5 bases). V lost 4 bases and J lost 3, with 16 bases in between. Germline V CDR1 and CDR2: MNHNS, SASEGT. The CDR3 loop spans 15 amino acids. In DNA, the CDR3 is TGTGCCAGCAGTGTAGAAGGGGTTTGGGACTACGAGCAGTACTTC. Amino acids: CASSVEGVWDYEQYF.